This T cell receptor (beta chain) was identified during a study of tumor-infiltrating lymphocytes in primary liver carcinoma. Study as a whole: Ages ranged from 30 to 69, with HCC or mixed HCC-cholangiocarcinoma. Every sample contained roughly 3.5 to 8 million productive TCRbeta reads, and these numbers were similar from one tissue type to another.

The count of this clonotype is one. One junction end disagrees with the germline gene, perhaps due to a read error. From 450 to 550 ng total RNA, TCR beta cDNA was generated with a primer in the constant region. Libraries of TCR beta came from three nested multiplex PCR rounds with slightly modified ARM-PCR. The study ran its first two PCR rounds for nine to ten cycles each, using TRBV1-TRBV30 forward primers and a C-beta reverse primer. TCRdb called the multiplex PCR reads again in MiXCR, with one record for every CDR3 protein. This sample yields 55,000 to 65,000 distinct CDR3 sequences, of which 71% are seen a single time; approximately 54% belongs to the top ten. This CDR3 comprises 16 residues. Germline assignment: CDR1 SGHAT and CDR2 FQNNGV. Each 20-30 mg portion of unsorted bulk tissue served as the source for co-extraction of RNA and DNA. Surgical resection treated primary liver carcinoma in the patients. Donors were untreated and chronically infected with HBV.

Material for sequencing was liver tumor tissue from sampling region 2. As to subset: tumor region T2, inferior pole. The TCR originated in a man aged 35-49 years with primary liver carcinoma and hepatitis B virus infection. V and J are TRBV11-2 and TRBJ2-2; D is possibly TRBD2 (6 bases). CDR3 loop: CASSLGGGAKTGELFF. In DNA form, the CDR3 reads TGTGCCAGCAGCTTAGGAGGAGGGGCGAAAACCGGGGAGCTGTTTTTT.